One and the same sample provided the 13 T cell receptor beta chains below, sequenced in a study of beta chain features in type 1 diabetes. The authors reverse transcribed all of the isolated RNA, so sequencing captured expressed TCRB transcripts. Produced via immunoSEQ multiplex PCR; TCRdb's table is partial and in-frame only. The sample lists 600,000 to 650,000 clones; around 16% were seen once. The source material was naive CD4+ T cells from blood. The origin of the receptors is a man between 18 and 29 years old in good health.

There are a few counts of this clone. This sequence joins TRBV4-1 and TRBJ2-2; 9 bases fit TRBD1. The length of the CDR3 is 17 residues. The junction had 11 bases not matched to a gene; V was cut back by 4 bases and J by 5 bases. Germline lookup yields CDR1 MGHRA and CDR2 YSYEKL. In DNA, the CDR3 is TGCGCCAGCAGCCTTGAACAGGGGGCGAGGGGTACCGGGGAGCTGTTTTTT. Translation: CASSLEQGARGTGELFF.

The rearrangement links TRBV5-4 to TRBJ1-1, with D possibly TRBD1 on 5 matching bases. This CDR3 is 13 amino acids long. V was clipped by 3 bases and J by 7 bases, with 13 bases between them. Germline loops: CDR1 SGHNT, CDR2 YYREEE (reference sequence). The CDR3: CASSSRPDSEAFF. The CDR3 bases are TGTGCCAGCAGCTCCCGGCCAGACAGTGAAGCTTTCTTT.

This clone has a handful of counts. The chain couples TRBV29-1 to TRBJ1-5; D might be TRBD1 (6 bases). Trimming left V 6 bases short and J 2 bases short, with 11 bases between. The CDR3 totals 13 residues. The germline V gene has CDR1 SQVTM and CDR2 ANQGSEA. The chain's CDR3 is CSVCSGGNQPQHF. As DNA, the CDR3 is TGCAGCGTCTGCTCAGGGGGCAATCAGCCCCAGCATTTT.

In DNA, the CDR3 is TGTGCCAGTAGTGACACAGCCTCTCAAGAGACCCAGTACTTC. It encodes CASSDTASQETQYF. The V and J genes are TRBV19 and TRBJ2-5; D ambiguous. CDR3 size: 14 residues. V lost 5 bases to trimming and J lost 2 bases, with 12 bases between them. The germline V gene has CDR1 LNHDA and CDR2 SQIVND (reference sequence).

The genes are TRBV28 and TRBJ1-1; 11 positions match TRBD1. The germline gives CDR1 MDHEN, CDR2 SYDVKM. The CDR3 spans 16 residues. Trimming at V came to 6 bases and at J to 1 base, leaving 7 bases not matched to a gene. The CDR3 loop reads CASSRTGGVGNTEAFF. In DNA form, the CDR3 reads TGTGCCAGCAGCCGGACAGGGGGCGTGGGGAACACTGAAGCTTTCTTT.

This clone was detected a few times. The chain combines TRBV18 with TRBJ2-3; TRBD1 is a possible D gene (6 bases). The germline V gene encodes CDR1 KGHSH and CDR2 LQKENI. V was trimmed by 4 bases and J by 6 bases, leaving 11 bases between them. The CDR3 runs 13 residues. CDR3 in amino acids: CASSQYRADTQYF. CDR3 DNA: TGTGCCAGCTCACAATACAGGGCGGATACGCAGTATTTT.

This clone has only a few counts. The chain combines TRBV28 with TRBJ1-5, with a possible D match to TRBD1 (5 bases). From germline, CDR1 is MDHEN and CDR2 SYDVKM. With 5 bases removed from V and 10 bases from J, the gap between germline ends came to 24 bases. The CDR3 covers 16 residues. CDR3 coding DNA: TGTGCCAGCAGTCCGGGGGGACCTGGATTCCGTTTTCCCCAGCATTTT. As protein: CASSPGGPGFRFPQHF.

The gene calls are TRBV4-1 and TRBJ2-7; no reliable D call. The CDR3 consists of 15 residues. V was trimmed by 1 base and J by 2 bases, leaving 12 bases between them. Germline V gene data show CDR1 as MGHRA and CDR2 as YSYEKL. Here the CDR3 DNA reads TGCGCCAGCAGCCAAGTACTGAAGAGCCCCTACGAGCAGTACTTC. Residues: CASSQVLKSPYEQYF.

This chain's CDR3 is CASSSGSGTSGETQYF. The CDR3 coding sequence is TGTGCCAGCAGCTCAGGATCCGGGACTAGCGGAGAGACCCAGTACTTC. The chain recombines TRBV7-3 with TRBJ2-5; 11 bases match TRBD2. Germline CDR1 SGHTA, CDR2 FQGTGA. The CDR3 consists of 16 residues. With V trimmed by 4 bases and J by 4 bases, 8 bases remained unmatched.

CDR3 loop: CASSLIRFYGYTF. In DNA form, the CDR3 reads TGTGCCAGCAGCTTAATAAGGTTCTATGGCTACACCTTC. V usage is TRBV5-6 and J usage is TRBJ1-2, with D uncertain. CDR1 is SGHDT and CDR2 is YYEEEE in the germline V gene. The length of the CDR3 is 13 residues. Trimming cost V 2 bases and J 4 bases, with 9 bases left between them.

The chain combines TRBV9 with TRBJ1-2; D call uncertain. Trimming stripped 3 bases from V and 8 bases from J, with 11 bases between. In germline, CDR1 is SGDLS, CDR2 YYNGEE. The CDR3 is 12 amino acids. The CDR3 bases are TGTGCCAGCAGCGCGGGCCTGAGGGGCTACACCTTC. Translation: CASSAGLRGYTF. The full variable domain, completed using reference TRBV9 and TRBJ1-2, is DSGVTQTPKHLITATGQRVTLRCSPRSGDLSVYWYQQSLDQGLQFLIQYYNGEERAKGNILERFSAQQFPDLHSELNLSSLELGDSALYFCASSAGLRGYTFGSGTRLTVV.

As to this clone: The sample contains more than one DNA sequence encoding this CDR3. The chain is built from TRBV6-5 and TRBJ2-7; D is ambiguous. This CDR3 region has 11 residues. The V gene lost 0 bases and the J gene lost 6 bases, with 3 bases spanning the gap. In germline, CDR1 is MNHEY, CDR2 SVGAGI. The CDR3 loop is CASSYSSEQYF. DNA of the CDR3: TGTGCCAGCAGTTACTCAAGCGAGCAGTACTTC.

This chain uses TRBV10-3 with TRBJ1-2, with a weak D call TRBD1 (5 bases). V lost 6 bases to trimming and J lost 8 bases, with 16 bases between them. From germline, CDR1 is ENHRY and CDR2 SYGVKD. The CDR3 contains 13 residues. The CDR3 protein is CAISHSTGVGYTF. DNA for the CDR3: TGTGCCATCAGCCACAGTACGGGGGTGGGCTACACCTTC.